The 31 T cell receptor beta chains below come from one sample, sequenced in a study of blood T cell repertoires in COVID-19. TCRdb keeps only in-frame clones here, not all; method: immunoSEQ multiplex PCR. Counted here are 430,000 or so clones, roughly 84% occurring once; the ten biggest clones make up approximately 1.3%. Specimen: PBMCs or T cells enriched from blood (not recorded which). Every receptor here comes from a woman aged 18-30 years who had been exposed to COVID-19.

The V gene is TRBV5-4, the J gene TRBJ2-7; maybe TRBD2 (6 bases). The CDR3 extends over 16 amino acids. V lost 1 base, J lost 0 bases, and 14 bases lay in between. CDR1 and CDR2 from the germline V gene are SGHNT and YYREEE (reference sequence). CDR3 sequence (DNA): TGTGCCAGCAGCTTGTGGGCTTCCGGGAGCTCCTACGAGCAGTACTTC. This encodes CASSLWASGSSYEQYF. Full variable domain (rest looked up from reference TRBV5-4 and TRBJ2-7): ETGVTQSPTHLIKTRGQQVTLRCSSQSGHNTVSWYQQALGQGPQFIFQYYREEENGRGNFPPRFSGLQFPNYSSELNVNALELDDSALYLCASSLWASGSSYEQYFGPGTRLTVT.

The gene calls are TRBV5-1 and TRBJ2-5, with a tentative D call TRBD1 (5 bases). Germline lookup yields CDR1 SGHRS and CDR2 YFSETQ. The CDR3 contains 14 residues. The germline V and J ends were trimmed by 1 base and 5 bases, with 12 bases remaining between them. Here the CDR3 reads CASSLRPGRETQYF. The DNA for the CDR3 is TGCGCCAGCAGCTTGAGGCCAGGGCGGGAGACCCAGTACTTC.

V gene TRBV28 combines with J gene TRBJ1-4, with D possibly matching TRBD1 (6 bases). This CDR3 is built from 15 residues. Per the germline V gene, CDR1 is MDHEN and CDR2 is SYDVKM. The V and J ends lost 4 bases and 3 bases respectively, with 12 bases between them. The chain's CDR3 is CASSSNRVSNEKLFF. The CDR3 DNA reads TGTGCCAGCAGTTCCAACAGGGTGTCTAATGAAAAACTGTTTTTT.

This clone appeared once. This chain connects TRBV20-1 to TRBJ2-3; a possible D gene is TRBD2 (6 bases). V lost 3 bases and J lost 1, with 14 bases in between. The CDR3 loop spans 15 amino acids. Germline V CDR1 and CDR2: DFQATT, SNEGSKA (reference sequence). CDR3 DNA: TGCAGTGCTAGTTTAGTAGCGGTACGCACAGATACGCAGTATTTT. Protein sequence: CSASLVAVRTDTQYF.

This chain links TRBV6-2 or TRBV6-3 with TRBJ1-1; D is perhaps TRBD1 (5 bases). The V end lost 2 bases, the J end lost 10 bases, and 11 bases lay between the germline ends. Per germline, CDR1 MNHEY and CDR2 SVGEGT. The CDR3 has 12 amino acids. The CDR3 loop is CASSYGGDGAFF. CDR3 coding DNA: TGTGCCAGCAGTTACGGGGGGGACGGAGCTTTCTTT.

This clone has a single count. The chain recombines TRBV5-5 with TRBJ1-2; TRBD1 matches 7 bases. Losses at the gene ends were 5 bases for V and 6 bases for J; bases not matched to a gene: 19. This CDR3 is 17 amino acids long. Germline V lookup: CDR1 SGHKS, CDR2 YYEKEE (reference sequence). CDR3 DNA sequence: TGTGCCAGCAGAGACCCAGCCCCAGAGGGACAGAAGGATGGCTACACCTTC. This encodes CASRDPAPEGQKDGYTF. The entire variable domain, with the rest obtained from reference TRBV5-5 and TRBJ1-2, is as follows: DAGVTQSPTHLIKTRGQQVTLRCSPISGHKSVSWYQQVLGQGPQFIFQYYEKEERGRGNFPDRFSARQFPNYSSELNVNALLLGDSALYLCASRDPAPEGQKDGYTFGSGTRLTVV.

V is TRBV29-1 and J is TRBJ1-2, with TRBD1 matching over 7 bases. The CDR3 is 14 amino acids. With 7 bases clipped from V and 8 bases from J, the junction kept 16 bases outside the gene matches. Germline CDR1 and CDR2: SQVTM and ANQGSEA. In DNA form, the CDR3 reads TGCAGCGCAGTTGAAAGGGCAGGGGGAGAGGGCTACACCTTC. Encoded protein: CSAVERAGGEGYTF.

V gene TRBV5-1 combines with J gene TRBJ2-1, with TRBD2 matching 8 bases. Germline trimming cut 7 bases from V and 15 bases from J; bases unmatched to any gene: 12. The length of the CDR3 is 12 residues. In germline, CDR1 is SGHRS, CDR2 YFSETQ. CDR3 amino acids: CASGGTSWVRFF. CDR3 in DNA: TGCGCCAGCGGAGGGACTAGTTGGGTACGGTTCTTC.

In DNA, the CDR3 is TGCAGCGCTGGACGGGGAGAAGAGACCCAGTACTTC. This codes for CSAGRGEETQYF. The chain couples TRBV29-1 to TRBJ2-5; weak D call: TRBD2 (5 bases). Germline V gives CDR1 SQVTM, CDR2 ANQGSEA. The V end was cut by 7 bases, the J end by 3 bases, with 12 bases between. The CDR3 has 12 amino acids.

The chain carries TRBV18 and TRBJ1-3; 7 bases map to TRBD1. Losses at the gene ends were 3 bases for V and 4 bases for J; bases not matched to a gene: 12. The germline CDR1 and CDR2 sequences are KGHSH and LQKENI. There are 17 residues in the CDR3. CDR3 loop: CASSPRPGTDSGNTIYF. CDR3 sequence (DNA): TGTGCCAGCTCACCCCGCCCCGGGACAGATTCAGGAAACACCATATATTTT.

The J gene is TRBJ1-5, the V gene TRBV4-3, with D tentatively TRBD1 (5 bases). From germline, CDR1 is LGHNA and CDR2 YSLEER. The CDR3 has 14 residues. The germline V and J ends were trimmed by 0 bases and 4 bases, with 7 bases remaining between them. CDR3 protein: CASSQEAGNQPQHF. The CDR3 DNA reads TGCGCCAGCAGCCAAGAAGCAGGGAATCAGCCCCAGCATTTT.

The chain carries TRBV7-2 and TRBJ1-5; possibly TRBD1 for D (5 bases). The CDR3 is 15 residues long. CDR1 and CDR2 from the germline V gene are SGHTA and FQGNSA. V was clipped by 6 bases and J by 3 bases, with 15 bases between them. The CDR3 DNA sequence: TGTGCCAGCAGGCGGGACCCCCAGGACAATCAGCCCCAGCATTTT. This translates into CASRRDPQDNQPQHF.

The chain joins TRBV28 to TRBJ2-3; TRBD2 agrees at 13 bases. The CDR3 sequence is 19 residues long. Germline V gene data show CDR1 as MDHEN and CDR2 as SYDVKM. V shed 6 bases, J shed 0 bases, and the junction held 12 bases outside the gene matches. This chain's CDR3 is CASSFRRLAGGPSTDTQYF. CDR3 DNA sequence: TGTGCCAGCAGCTTTAGGAGACTAGCGGGAGGACCAAGCACAGATACGCAGTATTTT.

J is TRBJ2-5 and V is TRBV9; D remains ambiguous. CDR3 length: 15 amino acids. Germline CDR1 is SGDLS and CDR2 is YYNGEE. The V and J ends lost 0 bases and 0 bases respectively, with 9 bases between them. The CDR3 DNA follows: TGTGCCAGCAGCGTAGGGTGGCCATACCAAGAGACCCAGTACTTC. It codes for CASSVGWPYQETQYF.

The chain is built from TRBV24-1 and TRBJ2-3; D not resolved. Germline V lookup: CDR1 KGHDR, CDR2 SFDVKD. Trimming removed 4 bases from V and 2 bases from J, with 9 bases in between. The CDR3 is 14 amino acids. CDR3 loop: CATSEAVLTDTQYF. DNA for the CDR3: TGTGCCACCAGTGAAGCCGTCCTCACAGATACGCAGTATTTT.

The chain joins TRBV10-1 to TRBJ2-1; possible D gene TRBD2, 7 bases. The CDR3 is made up of 16 amino acids. Trimming took 7 bases from V and 4 from J, leaving 20 bases between them. Looked up from germline, CDR1 is WNHNN and CDR2 is SYGVQD (reference sequence). CDR3 amino acids: CASMNSRGREYNEQFF. The CDR3 bases are TGCGCCAGCATGAATTCGAGGGGGAGGGAATACAATGAGCAGTTCTTC.

The chain carries TRBV19 and TRBJ2-3; 7 nucleotides align to TRBD2. Germline V gene data show CDR1 as LNHDA and CDR2 as SQIVND (reference sequence). V lost 7 bases to trimming and J lost 5 bases; unmatched junction nucleotides: 12. The CDR3 loop spans 15 amino acids. CDR3 protein: CASNGGRAQGDTQYF. DNA for the CDR3: TGTGCCAGTAATGGGGGGAGGGCCCAGGGAGATACGCAGTATTTT.

CDR3: CASSHRPISGGAFDQETQYF. CDR3 nucleotides: TGTGCCAGCAGCCATCGGCCGATTAGCGGGGGGGCTTTCGACCAAGAGACCCAGTACTTC. The chain joins TRBV4-2 to TRBJ2-5, with 11 bases aligning to TRBD2. Germline CDR1 reads LGHNA; CDR2 reads YNFKEQ. V lost 3 bases, J lost 0 bases, and 15 bases stayed unmatched. The CDR3 loop spans 20 amino acids.

The J gene is TRBJ1-2, the V gene TRBV28, with D possibly being TRBD1 (5 bases). In germline, CDR1 is MDHEN, CDR2 SYDVKM. Trimming shortened V by 5 bases and J by 1 base, and 23 bases separated the two germline ends. This CDR3 region has 18 residues. Written as DNA, the CDR3 is TGTGCCAGCAGTCCCACTATCGCAGGGCCCTTTTATAACTATGGCTACACCTTC. This sequence encodes CASSPTIAGPFYNYGYTF.

The genes are TRBV11-2 and TRBJ1-4, with D possibly TRBD1 on 6 matching bases. The CDR3 runs 15 residues. V was clipped by 1 base and J by 4 bases, with 10 bases between them. Germline assignment: CDR1 SGHAT and CDR2 FQNNGV. CDR3 protein: CASSLGQAFNEKLFF. CDR3 in DNA: TGTGCCAGCAGCTTAGGACAGGCCTTTAATGAAAAACTGTTTTTT. Full variable domain (missing parts from reference TRBV11-2 and TRBJ1-4): EAGVAQSPRYKIIEKRQSVAFWCNPISGHATLYWYQQILGQGPKLLIQFQNNGVVDDSQLPKDRFSAERLKGVDSTLKIQPAKLEDSAVYLCASSLGQAFNEKLFFGSGTQLSVL.

V and J are TRBV6-5 and TRBJ1-2; D may be TRBD1 (6 bases). The V gene lost 2 bases and the J gene lost 2 bases, with 12 bases spanning the gap. Germline V CDR1 and CDR2: MNHEY, SVGAGI. The CDR3 sequence is 15 residues long. The CDR3: CASSYIVQGNYGYTF. CDR3 DNA sequence: TGTGCCAGCAGTTACATTGTCCAGGGGAACTATGGCTACACCTTC.

This clone showed up just once. The chain recombines TRBV18 with TRBJ1-1; 7 bases map to TRBD1. With V trimmed by 3 bases and J by 0 bases, 7 bases remained unmatched. Looked up from germline, CDR1 is KGHSH and CDR2 is LQKENI. CDR3 length equals 16 residues. CDR3 nucleotide sequence: TGTGCCAGCTCACCGAATGAACAGGGGTTGAACACTGAAGCTTTCTTT. It is translated as CASSPNEQGLNTEAFF.

The chain carries TRBV27 and TRBJ1-5, with TRBD1 identical over 7 bases. Looked up from germline, CDR1 is MNHEY and CDR2 is SMNVEV (reference sequence). The V segment lost 5 bases and the J segment 0 bases; nucleotides outside the gene matches: 4. The CDR3 is 15 amino acids. The CDR3 protein is CASSTGTVSNQPQHF. The DNA for the CDR3 is TGTGCCAGCAGTACCGGGACAGTTAGCAATCAGCCCCAGCATTTT.

The gene calls are TRBV2 and TRBJ1-5, with 7 bases identical to TRBD1. CDR3 length equals 15 residues. Germline V gene sequence: CDR1 SNHLY, CDR2 FYNNEI. J gave up 0 bases and V 2 bases, and 1 base lay outside the gene matches. The CDR3 loop is CASSENRGSNQPQHF. DNA of the CDR3: TGTGCCAGCAGTGAAAACAGGGGTAGCAATCAGCCCCAGCATTTT.

This clone occurred once. The V and J genes are TRBV18 and TRBJ2-5, with 9 positions matching TRBD1. The germline gives CDR1 KGHSH, CDR2 LQKENI. The CDR3 consists of 15 residues. Unmatched junction bases numbered 9, after V lost 5 bases and J lost 5 bases. CDR3 in amino acids: CASSAGQGSWETQYF. CDR3 bases: TGTGCCAGCTCAGCGGGACAGGGAAGTTGGGAGACCCAGTACTTC.

The CDR3 region has the DNA TGTGCCAGCAGCCAGGGACTAGCGGGGGACAATGAGCAGTTCTTC. It encodes CASSQGLAGDNEQFF. The J gene is TRBJ2-1, the V gene TRBV7-3, with TRBD2 matching over 14 bases. Trimming cost V 5 bases and J 5 bases; bases outside gene matches: 2. Germline V gene lookup returns CDR1 SGHTA and CDR2 FQGTGA. CDR3 size: 15 residues.

This sequence joins TRBV7-8 and TRBJ2-7; maybe TRBD1 (6 bases). Germline V lookup: CDR1 SGHVS, CDR2 FQNEAQ. This CDR3 region has 15 residues. V lost 5 bases, J lost 0 bases, and 14 bases lay in between. CDR3 bases: TGTGCCAGCAGCCGCGAGCAGGGGTCCTCCTACGAGCAGTACTTC. Its translation: CASSREQGSSYEQYF.

This chain connects TRBV6-5 to TRBJ1-4, with 7 nucleotides matching TRBD1. Germline values: CDR1 MNHEY, CDR2 SVGAGI. This CDR3 is built from 15 residues. V dropped 10 bases and J dropped 0; count of bases not matched to a gene: 8. The CDR3 DNA is TGTGCCACCACTACAGGGGCTGCAACTAATGAAAAACTGTTTTTT. It specifies CATTTGAATNEKLFF.

The CDR3 spells CATSVSAGEGYNEQFF. CDR3 bases: TGTGCCACCAGTGTATCAGCGGGAGAGGGCTACAATGAGCAGTTCTTC. J is TRBJ2-1 and V is TRBV24-1; 8 nucleotides align to TRBD2. CDR3 length: 16 residues. CDR1 and CDR2 (germline): KGHDR, SFDVKD. Trimming cost V 5 bases and J 3 bases; bases outside gene matches: 8.

About this clone itself: This same CDR3 is encoded by further DNA sequences in the sample. This chain connects TRBV7-2 to TRBJ2-5; 8 bases line up with TRBD2. CDR1 SGHTA and CDR2 FQGNSA come from the germline V gene. This CDR3 contains 14 residues. J was trimmed by 4 bases and V by 0 bases; bases with no gene match: 1. This CDR3 is CASSLALAGETQYF. DNA for the CDR3: TGTGCCAGCAGCTTAGCGCTAGCGGGAGAGACCCAGTACTTC.

The chain recombines TRBV30 with TRBJ2-1; TRBD1 aligns across 8 bases. With 4 bases clipped from V and 5 bases from J, the junction kept 4 bases outside the gene matches. CDR3 length: 13 residues. Germline V lookup: CDR1 GTSNPN, CDR2 SVGIG (reference sequence). The CDR3 is CAWTGGANNEQFF. The CDR3 region has the DNA TGTGCCTGGACAGGGGGCGCGAACAATGAGCAGTTCTTC.